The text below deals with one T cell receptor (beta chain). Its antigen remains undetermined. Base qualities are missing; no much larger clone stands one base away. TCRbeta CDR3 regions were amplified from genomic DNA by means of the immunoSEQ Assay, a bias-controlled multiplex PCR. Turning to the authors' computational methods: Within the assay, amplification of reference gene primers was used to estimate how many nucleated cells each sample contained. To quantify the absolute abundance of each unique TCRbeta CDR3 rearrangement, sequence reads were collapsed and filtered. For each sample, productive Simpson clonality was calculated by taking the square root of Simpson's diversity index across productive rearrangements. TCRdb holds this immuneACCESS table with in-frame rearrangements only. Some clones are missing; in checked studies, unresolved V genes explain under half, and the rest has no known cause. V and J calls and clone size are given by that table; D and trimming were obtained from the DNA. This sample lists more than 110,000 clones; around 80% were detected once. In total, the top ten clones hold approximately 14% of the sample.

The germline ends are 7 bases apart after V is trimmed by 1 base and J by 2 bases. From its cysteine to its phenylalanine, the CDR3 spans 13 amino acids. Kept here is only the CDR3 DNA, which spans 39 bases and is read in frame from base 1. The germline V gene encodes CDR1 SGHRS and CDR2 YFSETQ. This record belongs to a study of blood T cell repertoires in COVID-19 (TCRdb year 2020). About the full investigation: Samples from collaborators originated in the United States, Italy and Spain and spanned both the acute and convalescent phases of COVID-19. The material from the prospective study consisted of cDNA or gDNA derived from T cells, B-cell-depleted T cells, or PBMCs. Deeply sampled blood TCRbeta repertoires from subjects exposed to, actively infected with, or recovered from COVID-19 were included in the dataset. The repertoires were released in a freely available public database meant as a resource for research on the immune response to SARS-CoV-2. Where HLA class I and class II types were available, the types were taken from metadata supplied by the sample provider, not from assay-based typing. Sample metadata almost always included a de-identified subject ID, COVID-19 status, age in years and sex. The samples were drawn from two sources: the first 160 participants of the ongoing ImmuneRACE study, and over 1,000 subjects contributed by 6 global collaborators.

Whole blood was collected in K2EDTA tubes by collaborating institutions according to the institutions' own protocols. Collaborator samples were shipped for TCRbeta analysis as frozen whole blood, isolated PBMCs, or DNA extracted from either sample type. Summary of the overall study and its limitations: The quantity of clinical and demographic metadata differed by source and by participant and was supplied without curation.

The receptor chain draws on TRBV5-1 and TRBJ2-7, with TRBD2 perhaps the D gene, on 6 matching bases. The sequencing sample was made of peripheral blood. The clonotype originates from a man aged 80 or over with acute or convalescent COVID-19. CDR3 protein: CASSLPGAYEQYF. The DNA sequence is TGCGCCAGCAGCTTGCCGGGAGCCTACGAGCAGTACTTC.